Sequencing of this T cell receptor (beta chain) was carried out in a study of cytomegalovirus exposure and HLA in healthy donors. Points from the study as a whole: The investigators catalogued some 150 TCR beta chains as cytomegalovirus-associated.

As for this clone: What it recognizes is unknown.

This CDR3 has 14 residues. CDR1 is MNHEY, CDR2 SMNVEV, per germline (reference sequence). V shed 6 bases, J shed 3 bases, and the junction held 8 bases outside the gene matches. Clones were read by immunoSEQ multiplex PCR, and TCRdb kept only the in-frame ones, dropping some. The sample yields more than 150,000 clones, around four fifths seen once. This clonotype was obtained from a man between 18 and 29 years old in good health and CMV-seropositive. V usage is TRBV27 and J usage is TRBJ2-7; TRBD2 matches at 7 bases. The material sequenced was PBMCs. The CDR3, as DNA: TGTGCCAGCAGATCCCTAGCGGCTGGCTACGAGCAGTACTTC. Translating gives CASRSLAAGYEQYF.